This T cell receptor (beta chain) is drawn from a study of T-cell memory formation after mild COVID-19. Study background: TCR clusters were largely donor specific. The study's findings and limits: Detection of some responders pre-infection suggested pre-existing cross-reactive memory T cells participated. Later expanders leaned CD4+, whereas day 15 to 85 contracting clones were balanced CD4/CD8. Mainly in CM and EM were contracting CD4+ clones; CD8+ were in EMRA.

TCRdb passed the 5' RACE reads through MiXCR, listing each CDR3 protein once. The repertoire has under 600,000 distinct CDR3 sequences, roughly 22% of them found once; the top ten carry around 7.7%. As for this clonotype: What it binds is unknown.

Trimming removed 0 bases from V and 6 bases from J, with 13 bases in between. CDR3 length: 15 residues. Germline CDR1 is MNHNY and CDR2 is SVGAGI (reference sequence). The rearrangement links TRBV6-6 to TRBJ2-3; TRBD1 is a possible D gene (6 bases). This clonotype was sampled from an adult woman who had mild COVID-19 (a few samples of this study predate the infection). Cell type and time point are not known. The sequencing input was PBMCs or a T cell subset sorted from them (not recorded which). Written as DNA, the CDR3 is TGTGCCAGCAGTTACTCGAACAGGGTGAGGGATACGCAGTATTTT. Translated, it gives CASSYSNRVRDTQYF.